The next 9 T cell receptor beta chains were all read from a single sample in a study of control samples from healthy donors and cancer patients. Clones were sequenced by immunoSEQ multiplex PCR, and TCRdb holds only the in-frame ones, with some missing. Of about 180,000 clones in the sample, 85% to 90% were seen once. Sequenced sample: blood. The receptors stem from a woman in her 50s in good health.

There are a few counts of this clone. The V call is TRBV6-2 or TRBV6-3, the J call TRBJ1-3; D is unresolved. CDR3 length equals 17 residues. The V end was cut by 1 base, the J end by 0 bases, with 13 bases between. The germline CDR1 and CDR2 sequences are MNHEY and SVGEGT. In DNA, the CDR3 is TGTGCCAGCAGTTACTTCGGGCTCACCGACTCTGGAAACACCATATATTTT. Translating gives CASSYFGLTDSGNTIYF.

This clone was picked up a small number of times. The chain combines TRBV2 with TRBJ1-5; 7 bases fit TRBD1. The CDR3 runs 14 residues. The V and J ends lost 4 bases and 7 bases, in that order; junction bases with no gene match: 7. Germline lookup yields CDR1 SNHLY and CDR2 FYNNEI. The chain's CDR3 is CASSVGRGGQPQHF. In DNA, the CDR3 is TGTGCCAGCAGTGTGGGCAGGGGGGGACAGCCCCAGCATTTT. The full variable domain, with the rest looked up from reference TRBV2 and TRBJ1-5, is EPEVTQTPSHQVTQMGQEVILRCVPISNHLYFYWYRQILGQKVEFLVSFYNNEISEKSEIFDDQFSVERPDGSNFTLKIRSTKLEDSAMYFCASSVGRGGQPQHFGDGTRLSIL.

This chain links TRBV6-5 with TRBJ1-2, with 10 nucleotides matching TRBD1. The V gene's germline CDR1 is MNHEY and CDR2 SVGAGI. V shed 8 bases, J shed 7 bases, and the junction held 10 bases outside the gene matches. The CDR3 contains 14 residues. CDR3 in DNA: TGTGCCAGCCTCAGATCGACAGGGGGCGTTGGCTACACCTTC. The encoded protein is CASLRSTGGVGYTF.

This clone was found once. The chain carries TRBV4-3 and TRBJ1-2; D is unresolved. Germline V gives CDR1 LGHNA, CDR2 YSLEER. The CDR3 has 13 amino acids. The ends were cut back, 0 bases at V and 3 bases at J, with 5 bases in the middle. CDR3 sequence reads: CASSQDYDYGYTF. As DNA, the CDR3 is TGCGCCAGCAGCCAAGATTATGACTATGGCTACACCTTC.

This clone was observed a few times. V is TRBV19 and J is TRBJ2-5; D is possibly TRBD2 (6 bases). V lost 3 bases, J lost 2 bases, and 16 bases lay in between. CDR1 and CDR2 from the germline V gene are LNHDA and SQIVND (reference sequence). This CDR3 comprises 16 residues. The CDR3 loop is CASSIRNRAGQETQYF. The CDR3, as DNA: TGTGCCAGTAGTATTAGGAATAGGGCGGGACAAGAGACCCAGTACTTC.

The chain uses TRBV7-9 and TRBJ1-1; tentatively, D is TRBD1 (5 bases). The germline gives CDR1 SEHNR, CDR2 FQNEAQ (reference sequence). The CDR3 sequence is 17 residues long. V lost 5 bases, J lost 0 bases, and 19 bases lay in between. CDR3 residues: CASSPIAVAGLNTEAFF. CDR3 coding DNA: TGTGCCAGCAGCCCTATAGCTGTGGCAGGGTTGAACACTGAAGCTTTCTTT.

Only a few counts were recorded for this clone. The V and J genes are TRBV7-2 and TRBJ1-2; no clear D gene. The length of the CDR3 is 12 residues. The germline CDR1 and CDR2 sequences are SGHTA and FQGNSA. V dropped 5 bases and J dropped 8 bases, with 12 bases sitting between them. CDR3 DNA: TGTGCCAGCAGCCCGGATGACTGGGGCTACACCTTC. This translates into CASSPDDWGYTF.

The rearrangement joins TRBV7-8 to TRBJ1-2; no definite D call. This CDR3 has 13 residues. The ends were cut back, 3 bases at V and 4 bases at J, with 9 bases in the middle. Germline CDR1 reads SGHVS; CDR2 reads FQNEAQ. CDR3 nucleotides: TGTGCCAGCAGCTTTACGGAAGGCTATGGCTACACCTTC. This translates into CASSFTEGYGYTF.

This sequence joins TRBV27 and TRBJ2-2; 9 bases match TRBD2. The V segment lost 6 bases and the J segment 5 bases; nucleotides outside the gene matches: 10. Germline CDR1 is MNHEY and CDR2 is SMNVEV (reference sequence). There are 16 residues in the CDR3. The CDR3 here is CASRFLAGGPTGELFF. The CDR3, as DNA: TGTGCCAGCAGATTCTTGGCGGGAGGGCCAACCGGGGAGCTGTTTTTT.